Listed below are T cell receptor beta chains from one sample, sequenced in a study of blood T cell repertoires in COVID-19. Only in-frame clones appear in the TCRdb table, and some are missing; sequencing was by immunoSEQ multiplex PCR. The sample holds fewer than 35,000 clones, 82% seen once. The sample consisted of peripheral blood. The receptors were gathered from a man at least 80 years old with active or convalescent COVID-19. The CDR3 runs from the conserved cysteine through the conserved F or W. Fields, in order: clone size, J gene, V gene, CDR3 protein. Size values are once, few and many counts, or a class for expanded clones, and some rows have none.

>.|TRBJ2-1|TRBV29-1
CSGKQLTTYNEQFF
>.|TRBJ2-1|TRBV3-1/TRBV3-2
CASSRAGTSGYNEQFF
>.|TRBJ2-2|TRBV21-1
CASSPRTGGTGELFF
>few|TRBJ1-2|TRBV4-2
CASSQSDRGDGYTF
>.|TRBJ2-2|TRBV7-9
CASSLNPGVTGELFF
>.|TRBJ1-3|TRBV18
CASSPRTGGSTDKGNTIYF
>.|TRBJ1-4|TRBV19
CASRPRTSTNEKLFF
>.|TRBJ2-1|TRBV3-1/TRBV3-2
CASSGARWVAGTYNEQFF
>.|TRBJ1-5|TRBV5-4
CASSLQGVGNQPQHF
>.|TRBJ2-2|TRBV9
CASSDQISTGELFF
>.|TRBJ1-2|TRBV7-2
CASSSGGVDYGYTF
>once|TRBJ1-1|TRBV11-2
CASSLSPRGTEAFF
>medium-sized|TRBJ1-1|TRBV7-9
CASSYEGVGTEAFF
>.|TRBJ2-1|TRBV7-9
CASSVQGSGEQFF
>.|TRBJ2-2|TRBV7-2
CASSLDTELANTGELFF
>.|TRBJ2-5|TRBV11-1
CASSRERTSEERYF
>.|TRBJ1-6|TRBV3-1/TRBV3-2
CASSFAGENSPLHF
>.|TRBJ1-4|TRBV7-9
CASSALPGQGNEKLFF
>.|TRBJ1-2|TRBV12-3/TRBV12-4
CASSSGENYGYTF
>.|TRBJ2-6|TRBV27
CASSSGRDRASGANVLTF
>.|TRBJ2-5|TRBV5-1
CASGRDSHPQETQYF
>once|TRBJ1-2|TRBV12-5
CASGSSGIGGYTF
>.|TRBJ1-6|TRBV11-2
CASSSSQMNSPLHF
>.|TRBJ2-1|TRBV9
CASSVAGQGVNEQFF
>.|TRBJ1-2|TRBV6-5
CASRQGNYGYTF
>.|TRBJ1-1|TRBV25-1
CASSEGALNTEAFF
>once|TRBJ1-2|TRBV24-1
CATSDPGTIGGGYTF
>.|TRBJ2-2|TRBV11-2
CASSLNGQGTRAGELFF
>.|TRBJ2-7|TRBV5-4
CASSSEGLGEQYF